The clone carrying this TCR beta chain was detected a few times. The data derive from a study of blood T cell repertoires in COVID-19. Across the whole study: Material from acute and convalescent COVID-19 was sourced from the United States, Italy and Spain. In each case, the material was cDNA or gDNA derived from T cells, B-cell-depleted T cells, or PBMCs.

Authors' data handling: Counts of nucleated cells, estimated from reference gene primer amplification, were obtained. Repertoires were generated with immunoSEQ multiplex PCR, while TCRdb's copy carries only in-frame clones and drops some. The V and J calls and clone size come from that table; D and trimming were worked out from the DNA. The sample holds around 54,000 clones; about 90% are singletons and the top ten take roughly 2%. CDR3 length equals 18 residues. The germline V and J ends were trimmed by 4 bases and 9 bases, with 28 bases remaining between them. Germline V lookup: CDR1 LGHDT, CDR2 YNNKEL (reference sequence).

This chain uses TRBV3-1 (or the pseudogene TRBV3-2) with TRBJ1-5; weak D call: TRBD1 (6 bases). The TCR was taken from a human donor in a cohort sampled during active COVID-19. The sequencing sample was made of peripheral blood. CDR3 region: CASSPTARLYRASGPQHF. CDR3 bases: TGTGCCAGCAGCCCCACAGCAAGGCTCTACAGGGCAAGTGGGCCCCAGCATTTT.